The clone carrying this TCR beta chain was recorded at least ten times. The antigen is undetermined. The data originate from a study of T cells in Graves' hyperthyroidism and ophthalmopathy. Study-wide context: Specimen type is peripheral blood, collected at initial diagnosis prior to any treatment. Overall study results and limits: Within blood appeared most thyroid clonotypes that had expanded above 0.001.

From RNA transcripts, TCR beta CDR3 regions were amplified. HTBI primers drove first-round RT-PCR of the TCR CDR3. From the multiplex PCR reads, TCRdb called clonotypes with MiXCR, one entry per CDR3 protein. This table has 640,000 or so distinct CDR3 sequences, around 15% appearing once. With 8 bases removed from V and 2 bases from J, the gap between germline ends came to 12 bases. The CDR3 is made up of 14 amino acids. In germline, CDR1 is SGHAT, CDR2 FQNNGV. For the diagnoses, clinical symptoms, serum thyroxine and TRAb, thyroid ultrasound and orbital computed tomography were used. The TCR comes from a woman between 40 and 55 years old with Graves' ophthalmopathy. Material: blood. The chain links TRBV11-2 to TRBJ2-2, with TRBD1 as a possible D gene (6 bases). The CDR3 sequence: CASGRGGNTGELFF. The CDR3 nucleotides are TGTGCCAGCGGCAGAGGGGGAAACACCGGGGAGCTGTTTTTT. The whole variable domain, filled in from reference TRBV11-2 and TRBJ2-2, reads EAGVAQSPRYKIIEKRQSVAFWCNPISGHATLYWYQQILGQGPKLLIQFQNNGVVDDSQLPKDRFSAERLKGVDSTLKIQPAKLEDSAVYLCASGRGGNTGELFFGEGSRLTVL.